The entry below gives a single TCR beta chain sequence along with its context. Its antigen is unidentified. The source of the sample is a study of cytomegalovirus exposure and HLA in healthy donors. Findings and limits, study-wide: It emerged from a later analysis that several of the most significant clusters appeared to be linked to common viral pathogens. Using a false discovery rate of 0.05, a later analysis showed that approximately 18,000 TCR beta sequences were associated with HLA alleles. Segments of the TCR beta V type were, in most cases, productive about 87% or about 30% of the time in an earlier analysis.

The PCR had 60 Vbeta and 13 Jbeta primers. Profiled with immunoSEQ multiplex PCR; TCRdb holds only in-frame clones, not every one. The repertoire holds 200,000 to 250,000 clones, around 89% seen once, with 0.9% to 1.1% in the top ten. V lost 5 bases and J 6 bases, leaving 17 bases between the germline ends. Per germline, CDR1 MNHNY and CDR2 SVGAGI (reference sequence). The CDR3 totals 14 residues. The sample was PBMCs. This clonotype was obtained from a woman aged 18-29 years in good health and CMV-seronegative. The chain uses TRBV6-6 and TRBJ2-7, with D hard to call. The CDR3 DNA follows: TGTGCCAGCAGTCCCCGAGGCTCTTTGTTCGAGCAGTACTTC. Encoded protein: CASSPRGSLFEQYF.